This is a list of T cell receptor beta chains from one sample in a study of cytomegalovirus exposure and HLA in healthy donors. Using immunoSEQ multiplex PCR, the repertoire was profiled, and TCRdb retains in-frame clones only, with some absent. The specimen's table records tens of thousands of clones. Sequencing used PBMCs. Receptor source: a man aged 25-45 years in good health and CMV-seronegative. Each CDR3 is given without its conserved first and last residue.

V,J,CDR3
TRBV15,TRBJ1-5,ATSLPGGGNQPQH
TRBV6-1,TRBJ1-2,ASSQGNYGYT
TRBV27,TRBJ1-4,ASSFRDRGRNEKLF
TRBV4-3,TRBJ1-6,ASSQETSRQGNSPLH
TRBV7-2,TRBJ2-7,ASSSTSGAYEQY
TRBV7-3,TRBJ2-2,ASSLSGMNTGELF
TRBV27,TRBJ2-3,ASMWTGGAEGQY
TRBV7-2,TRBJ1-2,ASSPQTGGGYGYT
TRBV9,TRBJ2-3,ASTSGLNTDTQY
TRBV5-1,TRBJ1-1,ASSLARRQNTEAF
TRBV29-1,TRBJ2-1,SVEPQGGSRNEQF
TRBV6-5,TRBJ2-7,ASSYSTGPYYEQY
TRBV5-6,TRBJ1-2,ASSLDRNDGYT
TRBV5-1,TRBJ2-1,ASGRTGGSYNEQF
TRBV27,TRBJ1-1,ASSLGAAGVNTEAF
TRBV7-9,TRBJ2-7,ASSFLQNYEQY
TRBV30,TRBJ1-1,AWRGQAAF
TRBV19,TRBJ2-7,ASSIYRGIDYEQY
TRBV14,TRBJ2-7,ASSQDSLSEQY
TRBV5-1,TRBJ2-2,ASSLSGLAGELF
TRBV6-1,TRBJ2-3,ASSASGHLTFTDTQY
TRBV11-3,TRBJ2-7,ASSLGTFGAGEQY
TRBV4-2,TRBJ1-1,ASSQGRGVNTEAF
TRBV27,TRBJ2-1,ASSLEPKGGLNEQF
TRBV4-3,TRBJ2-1,ASSPGLAGAEEQF
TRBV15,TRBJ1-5,ATMKVGDRVSQPQH
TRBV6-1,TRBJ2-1,ASSDPFSEQF
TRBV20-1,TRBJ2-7,SAGVNEQY
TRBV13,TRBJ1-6,ASSLGVTANSPLP
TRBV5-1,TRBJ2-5,ASSAGAGISETQY
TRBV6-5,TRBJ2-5,ASSRGGTQY
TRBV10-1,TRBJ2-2,ASSDSGELF
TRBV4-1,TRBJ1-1,ASSLSRAGGTEAF
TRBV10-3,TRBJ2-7,AIRLESYEQY
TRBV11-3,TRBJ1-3,ASSLDQGQGVSGNTIY
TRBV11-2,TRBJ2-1,ASRRLWTSGVSYNEQF
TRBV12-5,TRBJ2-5,ASGSGPTTGETQY
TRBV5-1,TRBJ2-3,ASSRTSASTDTQY
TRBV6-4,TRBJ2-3,ASSDSGGQADTQY
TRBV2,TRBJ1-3,ANRQRDTIY
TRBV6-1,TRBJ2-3,ASSELAGGPDTQY
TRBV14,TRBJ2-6,ASSRPTTTSGANVLT
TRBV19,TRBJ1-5,ASSPQGSNQPQH
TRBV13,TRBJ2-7,ASSPGQGAYEQY
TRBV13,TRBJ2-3,ASSSPGRAGTDTQY
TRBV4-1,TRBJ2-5,ASSQELQQENQY
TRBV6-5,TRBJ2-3,ASESGASTDTQY
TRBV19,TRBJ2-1,ASRGSGRGAYEQF
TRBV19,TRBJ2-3,ASRGQGASDTQY
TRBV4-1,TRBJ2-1,ASSQVRSGAYNEQF
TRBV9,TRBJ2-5,ASSGTGLAVGETQY
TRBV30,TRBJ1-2,AWSAPYGYT
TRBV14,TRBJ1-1,ASSNRGLNTEAF